This T cell receptor (beta chain) was observed in a study of T cells after yellow fever vaccination. Broader study findings: Abundant contaminating clonotypes from the bulk population could appear in FACS-sorted repertoires.

TCRdb reprocessed the 5' RACE reads via MiXCR and lists one record per CDR3 protein. Of a few hundred thousand distinct CDR3 sequences listed, roughly 4% are singletons. This clonotype was recorded a few times. Its matching antigen is unknown. V lost 10 bases to trimming and J lost 3 bases; unmatched junction nucleotides: 6. The CDR3 sequence is 14 residues long. Germline CDR1 is ENHRY and CDR2 is SYGVKD. The input for sequencing was PBMCs, taken on the day of the yellow fever booster vaccination. The receptor's source is a man aged 18 to 29 who received the YFV17D yellow fever vaccine. The V call is TRBV10-3, the J call TRBJ2-1; 10 bases are a match to TRBD1. The CDR3 protein is CATHGTGDYNEQFF. The CDR3 nucleotides read TGTGCCACGCATGGGACAGGGGACTACAATGAGCAGTTCTTC.